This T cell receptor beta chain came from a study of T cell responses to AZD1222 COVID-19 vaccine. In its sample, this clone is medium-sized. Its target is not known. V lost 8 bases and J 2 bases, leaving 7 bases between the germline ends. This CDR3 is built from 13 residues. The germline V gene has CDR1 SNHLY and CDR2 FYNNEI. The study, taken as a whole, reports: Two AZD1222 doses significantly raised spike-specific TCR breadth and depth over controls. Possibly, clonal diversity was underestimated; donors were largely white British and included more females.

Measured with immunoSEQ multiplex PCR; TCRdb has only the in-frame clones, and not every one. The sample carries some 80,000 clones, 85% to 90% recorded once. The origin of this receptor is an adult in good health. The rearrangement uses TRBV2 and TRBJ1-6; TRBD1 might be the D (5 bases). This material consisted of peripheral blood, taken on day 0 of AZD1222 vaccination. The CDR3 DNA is TGTGCCAGCGGGGGTGCCTATAATTCACCCCTCCACTTT. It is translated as CASGGAYNSPLHF.